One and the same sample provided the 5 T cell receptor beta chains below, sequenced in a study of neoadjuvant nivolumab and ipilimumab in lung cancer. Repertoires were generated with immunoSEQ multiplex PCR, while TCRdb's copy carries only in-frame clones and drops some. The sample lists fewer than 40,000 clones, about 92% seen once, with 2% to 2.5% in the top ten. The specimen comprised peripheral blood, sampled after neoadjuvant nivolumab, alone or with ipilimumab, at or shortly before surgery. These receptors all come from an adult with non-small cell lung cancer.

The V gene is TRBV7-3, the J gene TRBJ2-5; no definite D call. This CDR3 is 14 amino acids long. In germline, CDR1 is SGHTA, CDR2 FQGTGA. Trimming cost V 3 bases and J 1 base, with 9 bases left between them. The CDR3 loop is CASSLRWGQETQYF. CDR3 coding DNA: TGTGCCAGCAGCTTGCGGTGGGGCCAAGAGACCCAGTACTTC.

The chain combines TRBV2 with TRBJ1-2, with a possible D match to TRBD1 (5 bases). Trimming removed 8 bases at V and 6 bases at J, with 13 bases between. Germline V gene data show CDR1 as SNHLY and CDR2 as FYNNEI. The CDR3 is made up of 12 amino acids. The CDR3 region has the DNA TGTGCCAGCGGTACAGGAGTGGATGGCTACACCTTC. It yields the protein CASGTGVDGYTF.

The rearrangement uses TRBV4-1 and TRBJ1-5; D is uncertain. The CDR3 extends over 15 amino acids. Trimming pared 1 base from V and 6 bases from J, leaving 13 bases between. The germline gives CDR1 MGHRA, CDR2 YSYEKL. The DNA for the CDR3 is TGCGCCAGCAGCCAAGCCGGGGTCCCCGGTCAGCCCCAGCATTTT. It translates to CASSQAGVPGQPQHF.

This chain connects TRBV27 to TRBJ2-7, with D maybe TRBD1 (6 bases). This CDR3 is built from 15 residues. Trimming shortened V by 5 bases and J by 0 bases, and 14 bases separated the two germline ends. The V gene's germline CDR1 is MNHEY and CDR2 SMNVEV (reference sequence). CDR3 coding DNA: TGTGCCAGCAGTCCAGGACAGTATAGCTCCTACGAGCAGTACTTC. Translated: CASSPGQYSSYEQYF.

CDR3 nucleotides: TGCGCCAGCAGCACCACGGACCAGAACTTACAGTATTTT. It codes for CASSTTDQNLQYF. The V and J genes are TRBV5-1 and TRBJ2-3; D remains unclear. The V gene lost 4 bases and the J gene lost 12 bases, with 18 bases spanning the gap. The CDR3 runs to 13 residues. Germline assignment: CDR1 SGHRS and CDR2 YFSETQ.